This T cell receptor beta chain appears in the sequencing data of a study of T cells after yellow fever vaccination. Study overall: Fractions with few cells were prepared using SMART-Seq v4 Ultra Low Input.

5'RACE template switching produced TCR cDNA carrying a universal primer site and UMIs. Via MiXCR, TCRdb re-called the 5' RACE reads, giving one row per CDR3 protein. The sample carries 400,000 to 650,000 distinct CDR3 sequences, roughly 22% recorded once. Study-wide points: Only a minor proportion of clonotypes was detected across both CD4 and CD8 compartments.

As concerns this clonotype: No antigen is known for it.

Germline V gives CDR1 MNHEY, CDR2 SVGEGT. Trimming took 6 bases from V and 3 from J; bases not matched to a gene: 6. CDR3 length: 16 residues. The receptor was derived from a man aged 18 to 30 who received the YFV17D yellow fever vaccine. The input for sequencing was PBMCs, taken approximately 22 days after the first yellow fever vaccination. The chain is built from TRBV6-2 or TRBV6-3 and TRBJ2-1; 12 bases match TRBD2. Here the CDR3 DNA reads TGTGCCAGCAGCCGACTAGCGGGGGACAACTACAATGAGCAGTTCTTC. This gives the protein CASSRLAGDNYNEQFF.